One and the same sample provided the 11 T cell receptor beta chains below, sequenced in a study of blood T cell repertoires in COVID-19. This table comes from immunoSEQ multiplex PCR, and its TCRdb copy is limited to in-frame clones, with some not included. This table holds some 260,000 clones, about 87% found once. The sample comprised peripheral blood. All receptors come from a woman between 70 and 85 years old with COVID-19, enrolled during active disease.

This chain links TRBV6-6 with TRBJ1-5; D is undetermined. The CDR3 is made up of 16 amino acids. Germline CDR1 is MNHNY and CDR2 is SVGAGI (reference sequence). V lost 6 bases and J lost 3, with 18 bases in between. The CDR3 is CASRTTGEAVNQPQHF. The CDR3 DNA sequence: TGTGCCAGCAGGACAACCGGGGAGGCAGTCAATCAGCCCCAGCATTTT.

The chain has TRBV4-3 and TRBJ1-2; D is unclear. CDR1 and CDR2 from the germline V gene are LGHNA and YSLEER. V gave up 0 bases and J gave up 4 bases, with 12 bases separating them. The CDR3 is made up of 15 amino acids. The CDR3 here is CASSQDIRAGYGYTF. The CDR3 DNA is TGCGCCAGCAGCCAAGATATACGGGCGGGCTATGGCTACACCTTC.

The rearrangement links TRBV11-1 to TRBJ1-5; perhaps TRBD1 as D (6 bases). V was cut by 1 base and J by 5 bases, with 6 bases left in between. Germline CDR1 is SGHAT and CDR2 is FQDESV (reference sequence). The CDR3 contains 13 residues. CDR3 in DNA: TGTGCCAGCAGCTTAGGGACAGATCAGCCCCAGCATTTT. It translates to CASSLGTDQPQHF.

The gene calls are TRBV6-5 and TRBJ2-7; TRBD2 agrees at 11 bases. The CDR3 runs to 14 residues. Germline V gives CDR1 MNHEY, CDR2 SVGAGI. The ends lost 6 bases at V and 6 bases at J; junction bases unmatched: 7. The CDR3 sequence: CASRTLAGEVEQYF. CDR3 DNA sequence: TGTGCCAGCAGGACACTAGCGGGAGAGGTCGAGCAGTACTTC.

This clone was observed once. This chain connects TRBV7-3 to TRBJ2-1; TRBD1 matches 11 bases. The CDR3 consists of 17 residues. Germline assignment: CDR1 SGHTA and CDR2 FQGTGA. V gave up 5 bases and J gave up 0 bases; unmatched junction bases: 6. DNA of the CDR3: TGTGCCAGCAGCACAGGGACAGGGGGACTCTCCTACAATGAGCAGTTCTTC. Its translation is CASSTGTGGLSYNEQFF.

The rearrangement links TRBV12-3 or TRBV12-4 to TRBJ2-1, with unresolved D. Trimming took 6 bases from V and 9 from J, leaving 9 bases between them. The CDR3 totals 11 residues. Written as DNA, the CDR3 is TGTGCCAGCAGACGGAGTAGTGAGCAGTTCTTC. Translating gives CASRRSSEQFF.

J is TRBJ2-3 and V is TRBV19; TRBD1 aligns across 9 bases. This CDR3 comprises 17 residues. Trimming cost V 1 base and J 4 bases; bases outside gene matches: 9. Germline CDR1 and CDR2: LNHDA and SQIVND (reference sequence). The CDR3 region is CASSIAGGQGNPDTQYF. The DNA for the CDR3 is TGTGCCAGTAGTATAGCCGGAGGACAGGGGAACCCAGATACGCAGTATTTT.

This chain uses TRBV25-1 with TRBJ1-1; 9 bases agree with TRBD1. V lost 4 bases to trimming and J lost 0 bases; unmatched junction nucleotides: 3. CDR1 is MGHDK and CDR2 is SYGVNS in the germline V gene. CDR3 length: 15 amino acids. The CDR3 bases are TGTGCCAGCAGTGGGACAGGGGTTATGAACACTGAAGCTTTCTTT. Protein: CASSGTGVMNTEAFF.

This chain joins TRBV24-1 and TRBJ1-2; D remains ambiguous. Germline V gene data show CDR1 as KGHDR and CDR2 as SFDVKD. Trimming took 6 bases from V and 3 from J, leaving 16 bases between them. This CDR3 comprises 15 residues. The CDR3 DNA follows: TGTGCCACCAGTAGAAACGAGGGAGCAGACTATGGCTACACCTTC. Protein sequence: CATSRNEGADYGYTF.

CDR3 region: CASSQGSRRRGETQYF. CDR3 DNA sequence: TGTGCCAGCAGCCAAGGATCCCGTCGGAGAGGGGAGACCCAGTACTTC. This sequence joins TRBV3-1 (or the pseudogene TRBV3-2) and TRBJ2-5, with a tentative D call TRBD2 (5 bases). The CDR3 extends over 16 amino acids. The V end was cut by 1 base, the J end by 5 bases, with 17 bases between. Germline loops: CDR1 LGHDT, CDR2 YNNKEL (reference sequence).

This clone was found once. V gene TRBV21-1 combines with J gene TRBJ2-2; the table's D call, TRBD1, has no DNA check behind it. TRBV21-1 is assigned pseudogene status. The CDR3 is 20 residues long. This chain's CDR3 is CASSSVNSNRGPKNTGELFF. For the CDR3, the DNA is TGTGCCAGCAGCAGTGTCAATTCAAACAGGGGGCCAAAGAACACCGGGGAGCTGTTTTTT.